Listed below are T cell receptor beta chains from one sample, sequenced in a study of blood T cell repertoires in COVID-19. TCRdb's copy holds only in-frame clones and misses some; the assay was immunoSEQ multiplex PCR. Of some 46,000 clones detected, around 86% appear once; the ten largest clones hold 6.5% to 9%. Sequencing was carried out using peripheral blood. The source is a man between 60 and 70 years old with active COVID-19. Both conserved end residues are part of each CDR3. The order of the fields is V gene, D gene, J gene, clone size, CDR3 DNA, CDR3 protein. D genes are given only for firm matches. Clone size appears in some rows only: once, few, many, or a class for an expanded clone.

TRBV18	NA	TRBJ2-2	NA	TGTGCCAGCTCACCTGAGCTCTCCGGGGAGCTGTTTTTT	CASSPELSGELFF
TRBV9	TRBD1	TRBJ2-4	NA	TGTGCCAGCAGCGGAGGGACAGGGGCGAACATTCAGTACTTC	CASSGGTGANIQYF
TRBV25-1	NA	TRBJ2-5	NA	TGTGCCAGCAGTGAACTCAGCGGACCTATGATCCAGTACTTC	CASSELSGPMIQYF
TRBV5-1	TRBD2	TRBJ2-1	NA	TGCGCCAGCAGCTTGGGCGGGAGTACGAATGAGCAGTTCTTC	CASSLGGSTNEQFF
TRBV9	TRBD1	TRBJ2-1	NA	TGTGCCAGCAGCGCCAATCCGGTAACAGGGGGTATCTACAATGAGCAGTTCTTC	CASSANPVTGGIYNEQFF
TRBV12-3/TRBV12-4	TRBD1	TRBJ2-1	NA	TGTGCCAGCCGACAGGGGGCTTTGAATGAGCAGTTCTTC	CASRQGALNEQFF
TRBV4-3	TRBD2	TRBJ2-1	NA	TGCGCCAGCAGCCAAGATGGCGAACGGACGGGGGGCTACAATGAGCAGTTCTTC	CASSQDGERTGGYNEQFF
TRBV2	TRBD1	TRBJ2-1	NA	TGTGCCAGCACCTTGGACAGGAACAATGAGCAGTTCTTC	CASTLDRNNEQFF
TRBV30	TRBD1	TRBJ1-2	NA	TGTGCCTGGAGTGTTGGGACAGGCTATGGCTACACCTTC	CAWSVGTGYGYTF
TRBV27	TRBD1	TRBJ2-1	NA	TGTGCCAGCCAAAGTGGACAGGGGACCTACAATGAGCAGTTCTTC	CASQSGQGTYNEQFF
TRBV2	NA	TRBJ1-2	NA	TGTGCCAGCAGTGTTTCCCGCTATGGCTACACCTTC	CASSVSRYGYTF
TRBV21-1	NA	TRBJ1-4	NA	TGTGCCAGCAGCGCCCCCGGGACAGCTTTTCCAACTAATGAAAAACTGTTTTTT	CASSAPGTAFPTNEKLFF
TRBV5-1	NA	TRBJ1-6	few	TGCGCCAGCAGCTTCGGGGTCGGGGGTGATTCACCCCTCCACTTT	CASSFGVGGDSPLHF
TRBV20-1	NA	TRBJ2-7	once	TGCAGTGCTAATGAGGGGAGACAGGTGTCCTACGAGCAGTACTTC	CSANEGRQVSYEQYF
TRBV4-2	NA	TRBJ1-2	NA	TGTGCCAGCAGCCCGCGAGCAGGGAACTATGGCTACACCTTC	CASSPRAGNYGYTF
TRBV18	TRBD1	TRBJ1-2	NA	TGTGCCAGCTCACCCGACGGGACAGCTAACTATGGCTACACCTTC	CASSPDGTANYGYTF
TRBV28	TRBD1	TRBJ2-7	NA	TGTGCCAGCGGGGGAGTCGGACAGGAAAACGACGAGCAGTACTTC	CASGGVGQENDEQYF
TRBV7-9	TRBD2	TRBJ2-3	NA	TGTGCCAGCAGCTTACCCGGGACTAGCGGGGATACAGATACGCAGTATTTT	CASSLPGTSGDTDTQYF
TRBV11-2	NA	TRBJ1-2	NA	TGTGCCAGCAGCTTAGCCACTAATGGCTACACCTTC	CASSLATNGYTF
TRBV28	TRBD1	TRBJ2-7	NA	TGTGCCAGCAGCCCTGAGGGACAGGGCTCCTACGAGCAGTACTTC	CASSPEGQGSYEQYF
TRBV3-1/TRBV3-2	NA	TRBJ2-7	few	TGTGCCAGCAGCCAAGATCCCCGGGGCTCCTACGAGCAGTACTTC	CASSQDPRGSYEQYF
TRBV3-1/TRBV3-2	TRBD2	TRBJ2-7	NA	TGTGCCAGCAGCCAAGATTGGGGACTAGCGGGCAACGAGCAGTACTTC	CASSQDWGLAGNEQYF
TRBV19	TRBD2	TRBJ2-1	once	TGTGCCAGCACACTGGGGGGGAGGCCCTACAATGAGCAGTTCTTC	CASTLGGRPYNEQFF
TRBV15	NA	TRBJ1-5	NA	TGTGCCACCAGCTCCCAGGGGTACCCCAATCAGCCCCAGCATTTT	CATSSQGYPNQPQHF
TRBV7-9	NA	TRBJ1-6	NA	TGTGCCAGCAGCACCCAGACAGCTAATTCACCCCTCCACTTT	CASSTQTANSPLHF
TRBV7-8	TRBD2	TRBJ2-1	NA	TGTGCCAGCAGCTCTAGCGGGAGTCCCTACAATGAGCAGTTCTTC	CASSSSGSPYNEQFF
TRBV5-1	NA	TRBJ2-7	NA	TGCGCCAGCAGCACGACAGTTTACTACGAGCAGTACTTC	CASSTTVYYEQYF
TRBV7-6	TRBD2	TRBJ2-7	NA	TGTGCCAGCAGCGTACTAGCGGGGAGCTCCTACGAGCAGTACTTC	CASSVLAGSSYEQYF
TRBV2	TRBD1	TRBJ1-5	few	TGTGCCAGCAGGGGGACAGTCAATCAGCCCCAGCATTTT	CASRGTVNQPQHF
TRBV24-1	TRBD1	TRBJ2-3	few	TGTGCCACCAGTGATTTGGGACAGGGCACAGATACGCAGTATTTT	CATSDLGQGTDTQYF
TRBV7-9	NA	TRBJ1-1	NA	TGTGCCAGCAGCTTACCCGGGACTTTTGAAGCTTTCTTT	CASSLPGTFEAFF
TRBV4-3	NA	TRBJ2-7	NA	TGCGCCAGCAGCCGCGATAGCGGCGGGTTGTACGAGCAGTACTTC	CASSRDSGGLYEQYF
TRBV29-1	NA	TRBJ2-3	NA	TGCAGCGTTGAACGGTCCCCGACAGATACGCAGTATTTT	CSVERSPTDTQYF
TRBV27	TRBD1	TRBJ2-5	NA	TGTGCCAGCAGTTTAAGGACAGGGGGTGAGACCCAGTACTTC	CASSLRTGGETQYF
TRBV12-3/TRBV12-4	NA	TRBJ2-1	NA	TGTGCCAGCAGTTTAGCCGGGGAGCAGTTCTTC	CASSLAGEQFF
TRBV5-4	TRBD2	TRBJ2-7	NA	TGTGCCAGCAGCTTCGGCAGCGGGAGCGTTCGCGAGCAGTACTTC	CASSFGSGSVREQYF
TRBV30	TRBD1	TRBJ1-5	NA	TGTGCCTGGAGTTCTAGAAAGACAGGGGAGGTTCGGTATCCCAGTAGCAATCAGCCCCAGCATTTT	CAWSSRKTGEVRYPSSNQPQHF
TRBV24-1	NA	TRBJ2-5	NA	TGTGCCACCAGTGATTGGCATGTTGAGACCCAGTACTTC	CATSDWHVETQYF
TRBV19	NA	TRBJ2-1	once	TGTGCCAGTAGTAGCCGGGACATGGACCGCGATGAGCAGTTCTTC	CASSSRDMDRDEQFF
TRBV10-3	TRBD2	TRBJ2-7	once	TGTGCCATCAGCGGAGCCGGGACTAGCGGGAGGTACGAGCAGTACTTC	CAISGAGTSGRYEQYF
TRBV3-1/TRBV3-2	TRBD2	TRBJ2-5	NA	TGTGCCAGCAGCCAAGGAGGGACTAGCGGGGGTGGTCGAGAGACCCAGTACTTC	CASSQGGTSGGGRETQYF
TRBV7-9	NA	TRBJ2-3	once	TGTGCCAGCAGCTTTTATGGAGGGGCTAGCACAGATACGCAGTATTTT	CASSFYGGASTDTQYF
TRBV4-3	NA	TRBJ2-3	NA	TGCGCCAGCAGCCAAGGAGCGGTGTCTAGCACAGATACGCAGTATTTT	CASSQGAVSSTDTQYF
TRBV28	TRBD1	TRBJ2-7	NA	TGTGCCAGCAGTCCACAGACAGGGGGCTCCTACGAGCAGTACTTC	CASSPQTGGSYEQYF
TRBV7-9	NA	TRBJ1-2	NA	TGTGCCAGCAGCCGAGGGACTCTACAGCCGTTAGGCTACACCTTC	CASSRGTLQPLGYTF
TRBV19	TRBD2	TRBJ2-7	NA	TGTGCCAGTAGTATAAAGATCCTCCGGCGCCCCTCGAGCGGGGGTCACTACGAGCAGTACTTC	CASSIKILRRPSSGGHYEQYF
TRBV4-1	NA	TRBJ1-6	NA	TGCGCCAGCAGCCAAGCAGGTGGACAGATCTTCAATTCACCCCTCCACTTT	CASSQAGGQIFNSPLHF
TRBV7-3	NA	TRBJ2-3	once	TGTGCCAGCAGCCCCCTTAGCACAGATACGCAGTATTTT	CASSPLSTDTQYF
TRBV28	TRBD1	TRBJ2-7	NA	TGTGCCAGCAAAATCTTAGCGGACAGGGGACACGAGCAGTACTTC	CASKILADRGHEQYF
TRBV6-1	NA	TRBJ1-2	NA	TGTGCCAGCAGTGACCGTGGCTACACCTTC	CASSDRGYTF
TRBV19	TRBD2	TRBJ2-3	NA	TGTGCCACCGCCTTGGGAGGGAGGATCACAGATACGCAGTATTTT	CATALGGRITDTQYF
TRBV5-6	NA	TRBJ2-1	once	TGTGCCAGCAGCTTGCGGTCGGGGACTCACAATGAGCAGTTCTTC	CASSLRSGTHNEQFF
TRBV11-3	TRBD1	TRBJ2-5	NA	TGTGCCAGCAGCTTATTTGGGACAGGGACAGAGACCCAGTACTTC	CASSLFGTGTETQYF
TRBV29-1	NA	TRBJ1-1	NA	TGCAGCGTTGGCTACAGGAATGAAGCTTTCTTT	CSVGYRNEAFF
TRBV9	TRBD1	TRBJ1-2	NA	TGTGCCAGCAGCGTAGGGGCCAGGGGGAACTATGGCTACACCTTC	CASSVGARGNYGYTF